Below, 21 T cell receptor beta chains from the same sample are listed, as sequenced in a study of shared clonotypes between healthy human individuals. Terminally differentiated effector memory CD45RA+ cells were left out of the naive CD8 fraction, which was CD45RO-negative and positively selected for CCR7. Repertoires were generated with immunoSEQ multiplex PCR, while TCRdb's copy carries only in-frame clones and drops some. The sample shows 1.5 million to 2.5 million clones, about 95% of them seen only once. Sequenced input: naive CD8+ T cells sorted from blood. These TCRs come from a man aged 18-30 years in good health.

The chain uses TRBV4-1 and TRBJ2-7; D is uncertain. This CDR3 region has 14 residues. Germline loops: CDR1 MGHRA, CDR2 YSYEKL. The ends were cut back, 5 bases at V and 1 base at J, with 12 bases in the middle. The CDR3 DNA sequence: TGCGCCAGCAGCTCGTATATCGGATCCTACGAGCAGTACTTC. It is translated as CASSSYIGSYEQYF.

CDR3 residues: CASSLLAGLREDTQYF. DNA of the CDR3: TGTGCCAGCAGTTTACTAGCGGGGCTCCGAGAGGATACGCAGTATTTT. The genes are TRBV27 and TRBJ2-3; TRBD2 agrees at 9 bases. CDR3 size: 16 residues. The trim removed 2 bases at V and 6 bases at J, leaving 9 bases unmatched. Germline CDR1 MNHEY, CDR2 SMNVEV (reference sequence).

The chain carries TRBV27 and TRBJ2-7; D call uncertain. From germline, CDR1 is MNHEY and CDR2 SMNVEV (reference sequence). CDR3 length: 13 amino acids. The V gene lost 4 bases and the J gene lost 3 bases, with 10 bases spanning the gap. The CDR3 loop is CASSSGRYYEQYF. Here the CDR3 DNA reads TGTGCCAGCAGTTCCGGACGATACTACGAGCAGTACTTC.

A single count supports this clone. CDR3 coding DNA: TGTGCCAGCAGCATTAGCGGGGGAGAAGAGACCCAGTACTTC. Translation gives CASSISGGEETQYF. This sequence joins TRBV9 and TRBJ2-5; the match to TRBD2 covers 9 bases. The V gene end was trimmed by 4 bases and the J gene end by 3 bases; junction bases not matched to a gene: 4. Germline lookup yields CDR1 SGDLS and CDR2 YYNGEE. The CDR3 spans 14 residues.

V is TRBV9 and J is TRBJ2-2; tentatively, D is TRBD2 (5 bases). Germline CDR1 reads SGDLS; CDR2 reads YYNGEE. This CDR3 is 15 amino acids long. Trimming cost V 1 base and J 0 bases, with 7 bases left between them. The CDR3, as DNA: TGTGCCAGCAGCGTAAATAGCGCGAACACCGGGGAGCTGTTTTTT. It is translated as CASSVNSANTGELFF.

V usage is TRBV5-4 and J usage is TRBJ1-2; D not resolved. V was trimmed by 5 bases and J by 4 bases, leaving 15 bases between them. CDR1 and CDR2 (germline): SGHNT, YYREEE (reference sequence). The CDR3 has 14 residues. The CDR3 protein is CASRPGSLGYGYTF. CDR3 bases: TGTGCCAGCAGGCCGGGGAGTCTAGGCTATGGCTACACCTTC.

The J gene is TRBJ2-7, the V gene TRBV4-1, with D perhaps assigned TRBD1 or TRBD2 (5 bases each). The CDR3 contains 15 residues. Trimming left V 2 bases short and J 5 bases short, with 16 bases between. Germline-derived CDR1 and CDR2 are MGHRA and YSYEKL. The CDR3 DNA reads TGCGCCAGCAGCCAATCCGGGACCTCCGAGGACGAGCAGTACTTC. Its translation is CASSQSGTSEDEQYF.

V is TRBV7-8 and J is TRBJ2-2; D uncertain. The germline gives CDR1 SGHVS, CDR2 FQNEAQ. V lost 5 bases and J lost 6, with 10 bases in between. The CDR3 loop spans 13 amino acids. The CDR3 is CASSVGVAGELFF. The CDR3, as DNA: TGTGCCAGCAGCGTCGGAGTGGCCGGGGAGCTGTTTTTT. The complete variable domain, with remaining parts taken from reference TRBV7-8 and TRBJ2-2, reads GAGVSQSPRYKVAKRGQDVALRCDPISGHVSLFWYQQALGQGPEFLTYFQNEAQLDKSGLPSDRFFAERPEGSVSTLKIQRTQQEDSAVYLCASSVGVAGELFFGEGSRLTVL.

About this clone itself: The junction departs from the called germline gene at one end, perhaps through a read error. This chain uses TRBV5-1 with TRBJ1-1, with D possibly being TRBD1 (6 bases). Germline V gene lookup returns CDR1 SGHRS and CDR2 YFSETQ. The CDR3 extends over 15 amino acids. As DNA, the CDR3 is TGCGCCAGCAGCTTGATTCGGGGGGCGAACGCTGAAGCTTTCTTT. It is translated as CASSLIRGANAEAFF.

The rearrangement links TRBV7-6 to TRBJ2-1; 13 nucleotides align to TRBD2. This CDR3 is built from 16 residues. Germline CDR1 reads SGHVS; CDR2 reads FNYEAQ. Trimming took 1 base from V and 6 from J; bases not matched to a gene: 3. The CDR3 sequence: CASSLGTSGGLNEQFF. CDR3 nucleotide sequence: TGTGCCAGCAGCTTAGGGACTAGCGGGGGACTCAATGAGCAGTTCTTC.

The CDR3 region has the DNA TGTGCCAGCAGTTTTAAGCAGGGCGTGGGCGCAGCTTTCTTT. It yields the protein CASSFKQGVGAAFF. The rearrangement links TRBV27 to TRBJ1-1, with D perhaps TRBD1 (5 bases). The CDR3 sequence is 14 residues long. Germline CDR1 MNHEY, CDR2 SMNVEV (reference sequence). V was pared by 3 bases and J by 10 bases, with 18 bases between.

This chain connects TRBV2 to TRBJ2-7; D gene uncertain. There are 16 residues in the CDR3. The V end lost 3 bases, the J end lost 2 bases, and 17 bases lay between the germline ends. CDR1 and CDR2 from the germline V gene are SNHLY and FYNNEI. CDR3 in amino acids: CASSEGREADPYEQYF. In DNA form, the CDR3 reads TGTGCCAGCAGTGAGGGAAGGGAAGCTGATCCCTACGAGCAGTACTTC.

The V and J genes are TRBV4-2 and TRBJ2-7; the D gene is possibly TRBD2 (7 bases). With 5 bases removed from V and 2 bases from J, the gap between germline ends came to 16 bases. The V gene's germline CDR1 is LGHNA and CDR2 YNFKEQ. This CDR3 is built from 15 residues. This CDR3 reads CASSYQAGATYEQYF. The CDR3 nucleotides read TGTGCCAGCAGCTACCAGGCGGGGGCTACCTACGAGCAGTACTTC.

This chain uses TRBV2 with TRBJ2-3; 9 bases map to TRBD1. In germline, CDR1 is SNHLY, CDR2 FYNNEI. The CDR3 sequence is 15 residues long. With 4 bases clipped from V and 6 bases from J, the junction kept 8 bases outside the gene matches. The CDR3: CASSGGDRDSDTQYF. DNA of the CDR3: TGTGCCAGCAGTGGGGGGGACAGGGATTCGGATACGCAGTATTTT.

V usage is TRBV15 and J usage is TRBJ2-1; 8 bases agree with TRBD1. V trimming: 5 bases; J trimming: 6 bases; junction bases outside the gene matches: 9. The CDR3 extends over 15 amino acids. CDR1 is LNHNV, CDR2 YYDKDF, per germline (reference sequence). CDR3 in amino acids: CATSDDRGMGNEQFF. The CDR3 region has the DNA TGTGCCACCAGCGACGACAGGGGTATGGGCAATGAGCAGTTCTTC.

This rearrangement joins TRBV28 to TRBJ2-5, with a possible D match to TRBD2 (6 bases). The CDR3 covers 14 residues. The germline CDR1 and CDR2 sequences are MDHEN and SYDVKM. Trimming left V 5 bases short and J 3 bases short, with 13 bases between. The CDR3 DNA is TGTGCCAGCAGTCTCTTAGGGGAGGAAGAGACCCAGTACTTC. Encoded protein: CASSLLGEEETQYF.

CDR3 residues: CASSFEVAYGYTF. The CDR3 nucleotides are TGTGCCAGCAGTTTTGAGGTCGCGTATGGCTACACCTTC. V gene TRBV28 combines with J gene TRBJ1-2; D not resolved. V shed 3 bases and J shed 5 bases, with 10 bases lying between them. The CDR3 runs 13 residues. In germline, CDR1 is MDHEN, CDR2 SYDVKM.

The CDR3 loop is CASSPFDRGSVNEKLFF. CDR3 bases: TGTGCCAGCAGTCCCTTCGACAGGGGGTCAGTTAATGAAAAACTGTTTTTT. The chain uses TRBV27 and TRBJ1-4, with 9 nucleotides matching TRBD1. Germline assignment: CDR1 MNHEY and CDR2 SMNVEV (reference sequence). There are 17 residues in the CDR3. V dropped 5 bases and J dropped 4; count of bases not matched to a gene: 11. Full variable domain (outside the CDR3, taken from reference TRBV27 and TRBJ1-4): EAQVTQNPRYLITVTGKKLTVTCSQNMNHEYMSWYRQDPGLGLRQIYYSMNVEVTDKGDVPEGYKVSRKEKRNFPLILESPSPNQTSLYFCASSPFDRGSVNEKLFFGSGTQLSVL.

This rearrangement joins TRBV11-2 to TRBJ2-7; D possibly corresponds to TRBD1 (6 bases). This CDR3 has 17 amino acids. Trimming cost V 2 bases and J 2 bases, with 19 bases left between them. Germline V CDR1 and CDR2: SGHAT, FQNNGV. The CDR3 nucleotides read TGTGCCAGCAGCTTATATGCCGGGACACTTGCAACCTACGAGCAGTACTTC. Translation gives CASSLYAGTLATYEQYF.

The chain links TRBV11-3 to TRBJ2-7; D is perhaps TRBD2 (6 bases). V shed 5 bases and J shed 3 bases, with 20 bases lying between them. The germline gives CDR1 SGHNT, CDR2 YENEEA. The CDR3 is made up of 16 amino acids. CDR3 in amino acids: CASSPVGPSDHYEQYF. The CDR3 DNA follows: TGTGCCAGCAGCCCCGTGGGGCCTAGCGATCACTACGAGCAGTACTTC.

Comment on this clone: Other DNA sequences of this sample code for an identical CDR3. J is TRBJ2-1 and V is TRBV19; 9 bases match TRBD1. CDR1 and CDR2 from the germline V gene are LNHDA and SQIVND (reference sequence). The CDR3 is 15 residues long. V dropped 0 bases and J dropped 6; count of bases not matched to a gene: 3. DNA of the CDR3: TGTGCCAGTAGTATAGATTTGGACAGGGGCAATGAGCAGTTCTTC. Amino acids: CASSIDLDRGNEQFF.